Shown below are 20 T cell receptor beta chains from a single sample sequenced in a study of cytomegalovirus exposure and HLA in healthy donors. The PCR made use of 60 Vbeta and 13 Jbeta primers. Profiling relied on immunoSEQ multiplex PCR, and the TCRdb table lists in-frame clones only, not all of them. In the table there are some 150,000 clones, 81% of which are singletons. Material: PBMCs. The receptors were gathered from a woman aged 50 to 60 in good health and CMV-seronegative.

The V call is TRBV19, the J call TRBJ1-1; maybe TRBD1 (6 bases). This CDR3 region has 16 residues. V shed 3 bases and J shed 2 bases, with 16 bases lying between them. Per germline, CDR1 LNHDA and CDR2 SQIVND (reference sequence). The CDR3 here is CASSITVPGENTEAFF. CDR3 nucleotide sequence: TGTGCCAGTAGTATCACTGTCCCAGGGGAAAACACTGAAGCTTTCTTT.

This sequence joins TRBV9 and TRBJ2-6, with D perhaps TRBD1 (6 bases). The length of the CDR3 is 14 residues. Germline-derived CDR1 and CDR2 are SGDLS and YYNGEE. V lost 1 base and J 4 bases, leaving 6 bases between the germline ends. The CDR3 loop is CASSVTGGANVLTF. CDR3 in DNA: TGTGCCAGCAGCGTAACAGGGGGGGCCAACGTCCTGACTTTC. Combining the CDR3 with reference TRBV9 and TRBJ2-6 gives the whole variable domain DSGVTQTPKHLITATGQRVTLRCSPRSGDLSVYWYQQSLDQGLQFLIQYYNGEERAKGNILERFSAQQFPDLHSELNLSSLELGDSALYFCASSVTGGANVLTFGAGSRLTVL.

This chain links TRBV9 with TRBJ1-6, with 8 bases fitting TRBD1. Germline V CDR1 and CDR2: SGDLS, YYNGEE. The CDR3 runs 15 residues. Losses at the gene ends were 3 bases for V and 9 bases for J; bases not matched to a gene: 8. The CDR3 DNA reads as TGTGCCAGCAGCGGGGACAGGACAGGGAGTTCACCCCTCCACTTT. Residues: CASSGDRTGSSPLHF.

The V gene is TRBV6-5, the J gene TRBJ1-6; D gene unclear. V was cut by 6 bases and J by 8 bases, with 11 bases left in between. This CDR3 comprises 13 residues. CDR1 and CDR2 (germline): MNHEY, SVGAGI. This chain's CDR3 is CASSTRFDSPLHF. In DNA, the CDR3 is TGTGCCAGCAGCACCAGGTTTGATTCACCCCTCCACTTT.

The CDR3 spells CASSQQGLAGSTGELFF. CDR3 coding DNA: TGTGCCAGCAGCCAACAGGGACTAGCGGGATCAACCGGGGAGCTGTTTTTT. This chain connects TRBV4-2 to TRBJ2-2; TRBD2 aligns across 13 bases. Germline loops: CDR1 LGHNA, CDR2 YNFKEQ. The junction had 5 bases not matched to a gene; V was cut back by 2 bases and J by 5 bases. The CDR3 length is 17 residues.

The V gene is TRBV27, the J gene TRBJ2-1; possibly TRBD1 for D (5 bases). V was shortened by 5 bases and J by 5 bases, with 19 bases between the two germline ends. CDR1 and CDR2 from the germline V gene are MNHEY and SMNVEV (reference sequence). The CDR3 runs to 16 residues. The CDR3 reads CASSKSAGQSHNEQFF. In DNA, the CDR3 is TGTGCCAGCAGTAAATCGGCAGGGCAATCACACAATGAGCAGTTCTTC.

The rearrangement links TRBV6-1 to TRBJ2-5; weak D call: TRBD1 (6 bases). This CDR3 contains 15 residues. With 0 bases removed from V and 5 bases from J, the gap between germline ends came to 13 bases. Germline V lookup: CDR1 MNHNS, CDR2 SASEGT. In DNA, the CDR3 is TGTGCCAGCAGTGAAGCGGGGGCTTGGGGGGAGACCCAGTACTTC. Encoded protein: CASSEAGAWGETQYF.

The V call is TRBV29-1, the J call TRBJ2-7, with D tentatively TRBD2 (7 bases). The V end was cut by 0 bases, the J end by 5 bases, with 8 bases between. There are 12 residues in the CDR3. Germline CDR1 is SQVTM and CDR2 is ANQGSEA. The CDR3 DNA is TGCAGCGTTGAAGAAGGGGGGGACGAGCAGTACTTC. This sequence encodes CSVEEGGDEQYF.

In its sample, this clone was seen a few times. The same CDR3 arises from other DNA sequences in this sample as well. The V and J genes are TRBV5-1 and TRBJ2-2; possibly TRBD2 for D (6 bases). Germline CDR1 and CDR2: SGHRS and YFSETQ. V lost 2 bases and J lost 4, with 9 bases in between. This CDR3 region has 14 residues. CDR3 in DNA: TGCGCCAGCAGCTTCGGGGGTGGCACCGGGGAGCTGTTTTTT. Translating gives CASSFGGGTGELFF.

The chain has TRBV5-1 and TRBJ1-2, with D possibly being TRBD1 (5 bases). The CDR3 runs to 13 residues. From germline, CDR1 is SGHRS and CDR2 YFSETQ. V lost 7 bases, J lost 8 bases, and 18 bases lay in between. CDR3 protein: CASRVATGEGYTF. The CDR3 DNA sequence: TGCGCCAGCCGTGTAGCAACGGGGGAAGGCTACACCTTC.

The rearrangement uses TRBV6-6 and TRBJ1-2, with D unresolved. V dropped 5 bases and J dropped 2 bases, with 3 bases sitting between them. This CDR3 spans 11 amino acids. Germline V gives CDR1 MNHNY, CDR2 SVGAGI (reference sequence). The CDR3 reads CASSLNYGYTF. The CDR3 bases are TGTGCCAGCAGTCTGAACTATGGCTACACCTTC.

V gene TRBV11-1 combines with J gene TRBJ2-1; the match to TRBD2 covers 9 bases. Germline-derived CDR1 and CDR2 are SGHAT and FQDESV (reference sequence). The CDR3 is made up of 17 amino acids. After removal of 5 bases from V and 2 bases from J, the junction contained 10 bases not matched to a gene. The CDR3 bases are TGTGCCAGCAGCATACGGCCTAGCGGGGCACCCTACAATGAGCAGTTCTTC. This gives the protein CASSIRPSGAPYNEQFF.

This clone occurred a few times. This rearrangement joins TRBV28 to TRBJ1-6, with TRBD1 as a possible D gene (5 bases). Trimming stripped 5 bases from V and 14 bases from J, with 19 bases between. The CDR3 is 14 residues long. The germline V gene has CDR1 MDHEN and CDR2 SYDVKM. The CDR3 DNA is TGTGCCAGCAGTCCACGGGGGGGTCTTTGGGCCCTCCACTTT. Translated: CASSPRGGLWALHF.

V gene TRBV5-6 combines with J gene TRBJ2-5; possibly TRBD2 for D (6 bases). The CDR3 runs 17 residues. V gave up 3 bases and J gave up 2 bases, with 20 bases separating them. CDR1 and CDR2 (germline): SGHDT, YYEEEE. The CDR3 is CASSWGLSGAPQETQYF. The CDR3 region has the DNA TGTGCCAGCAGCTGGGGACTTTCGGGAGCGCCGCAAGAGACCCAGTACTTC.

The rearrangement uses TRBV9 and TRBJ1-1; 7 bases agree with TRBD1. With V trimmed by 0 bases and J by 0 bases, 8 bases remained unmatched. The CDR3 contains 17 residues. The germline CDR1 and CDR2 sequences are SGDLS and YYNGEE. CDR3 amino acids: CASSVGDRDRLNTEAFF. The CDR3 nucleotides read TGTGCCAGCAGCGTAGGAGACAGGGATAGGCTGAACACTGAAGCTTTCTTT.

This chain joins TRBV2 and TRBJ1-4; a weak D match, TRBD1 (5 bases). Germline V gene sequence: CDR1 SNHLY, CDR2 FYNNEI. CDR3 length equals 16 residues. Between the trimmed V and J ends, which lost 3 bases and 3 bases, there was a span of 14 bases. In DNA form, the CDR3 reads TGTGCCAGCAGTGACGGCGGGAGGGGAGCTAATGAAAAACTGTTTTTT. Protein product: CASSDGGRGANEKLFF.

V usage is TRBV7-2 and J usage is TRBJ2-2, with D possibly matching TRBD1 (7 bases). CDR1 and CDR2 (germline): SGHTA, FQGNSA. Trimming took 4 bases from V and 7 from J, leaving 19 bases between them. The CDR3 is 16 residues long. The CDR3 nucleotides read TGTGCCAGCAGCTCCCCCAGCGGACAGGACTACGGGGAGCTGTTTTTT. Protein: CASSSPSGQDYGELFF.

The chain couples TRBV5-6 to TRBJ1-3; 8 bases align to TRBD1. This CDR3 has 16 residues. Looked up from germline, CDR1 is SGHDT and CDR2 is YYEEEE. J was trimmed by 3 bases and V by 4 bases; bases with no gene match: 9. The CDR3 sequence: CASSPETGASGNTIYF. In nucleotides, the CDR3 is TGTGCCAGCAGCCCCGAGACAGGGGCTAGTGGAAACACCATATATTTT.

V is TRBV20-1 and J is TRBJ2-7; D is possibly TRBD1 (5 bases). The CDR3 has 11 residues. Trimming left V 6 bases short and J 5 bases short, with 11 bases between. Germline V lookup: CDR1 DFQATT, CDR2 SNEGSKA (reference sequence). CDR3 sequence (DNA): TGCAGTGCAGGGGTCGAGAACGAGCAGTACTTC. Its translation: CSAGVENEQYF.

Here the CDR3 DNA reads TGTGCCAGCAGTGAATCCGGTCTCCAGGCTACGTATACGCAGTATTTT. Encoded protein: CASSESGLQATYTQYF. The J gene is TRBJ2-3, the V gene TRBV25-1; D unresolved. Trimming pared 1 base from V and 7 bases from J, leaving 18 bases between. The CDR3 is 16 amino acids. CDR1 is MGHDK, CDR2 SYGVNS, per germline. The complete variable domain, with remaining parts taken from reference TRBV25-1 and TRBJ2-3, reads EADIYQTPRYLVIGTGKKITLECSQTMGHDKMYWYQQDPGMELHLIHYSYGVNSTEKGDLSSESTVSRIRTEHFPLTLESARPSHTSQYLCASSESGLQATYTQYFGPGTRLTVL.